This T cell receptor beta chain was sequenced in a study of T cell changes during pregnancy in multiple sclerosis. Generated by immunoSEQ multiplex PCR, the TCRdb table keeps only in-frame clones and is missing some. The sample lists about 57,000 clones; 89% were seen once. This receptor was taken from a female donor with multiple sclerosis, enrolled in a pregnancy study. The sequences come from peripheral blood, collected after pregnancy.

The CDR3 loop is CASSLWGGGDYGYTF. DNA for the CDR3: TGTGCCAGCAGCTTATGGGGCGGGGGGGACTATGGCTACACCTTC. The chain uses TRBV7-3 and TRBJ1-2; tentatively, D is TRBD1 (5 bases). Trimming pared 2 bases from V and 3 bases from J, leaving 13 bases between. The CDR3 runs 15 residues. In germline, CDR1 is SGHTA, CDR2 FQGTGA.